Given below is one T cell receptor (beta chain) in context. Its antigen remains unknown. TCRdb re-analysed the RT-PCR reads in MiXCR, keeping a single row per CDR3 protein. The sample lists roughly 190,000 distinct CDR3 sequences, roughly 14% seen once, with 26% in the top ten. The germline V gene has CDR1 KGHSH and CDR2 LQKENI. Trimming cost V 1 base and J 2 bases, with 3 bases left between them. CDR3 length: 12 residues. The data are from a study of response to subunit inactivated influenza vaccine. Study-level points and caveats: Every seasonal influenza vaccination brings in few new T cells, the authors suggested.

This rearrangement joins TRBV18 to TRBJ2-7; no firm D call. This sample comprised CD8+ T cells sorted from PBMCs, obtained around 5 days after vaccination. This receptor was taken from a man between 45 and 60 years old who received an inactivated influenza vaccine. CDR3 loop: CASSPLAYEQYF. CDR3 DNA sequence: TGTGCCAGCTCACCACTCGCCTACGAGCAGTACTTC.